These 17 T cell receptor beta chains were all obtained from the same sample, sequenced in a study of blood T cells in healthy people across ages. Combining a sample-barcoded 5' primer with a J-beta primer mix, a second PCR ran for roughly 7 to 11 cycles. TCRdb used MiXCR to reprocess the 5' RACE reads, holding one entry per CDR3 protein. In the table there are 730,000 or so distinct CDR3 sequences, approximately 40% of which are singletons. The specimen was blood. The source of these receptors is a man aged 80 or over in good health.

The chain recombines TRBV5-5 with TRBJ2-5; either TRBD1 or TRBD2 may fit D (7 bases each). This CDR3 has 16 amino acids. The V gene's germline CDR1 is SGHKS and CDR2 YYEKEE (reference sequence). V dropped 3 bases and J dropped 4 bases, with 19 bases sitting between them. The CDR3 region is CASSSSQAGGVETQYF. CDR3 coding DNA: TGTGCCAGCAGCTCCTCCCAAGCAGGGGGGGTAGAGACCCAGTACTTC.

The CDR3 DNA follows: TGTGCCAGCAGCGTAGACCCCAGCGGTTCCGCCGAGCAGTACTTC. Translation gives CASSVDPSGSAEQYF. The chain combines TRBV9 with TRBJ2-4, with a weak D call TRBD2 (5 bases). TRBJ2-7 matches the DNA end more closely, so the J call is doubtful. CDR3 length: 15 residues. In germline, CDR1 is SGDLS, CDR2 YYNGEE.

This chain links TRBV7-2 with TRBJ2-4; TRBD1 aligns across 7 bases. The end of the DNA is better explained by TRBJ2-5, so the J call may be wrong. Germline CDR1 SGHTA, CDR2 FQGNSA. The CDR3 is 14 residues long. The CDR3 coding sequence is TGTGCCAGCAGCATACGCAGGGGGAGAGAGACCCAGTACTTC. Translated, it gives CASSIRRGRETQYF.

In this sample, this clonotype turned up a few times. The V call is TRBV5-1, the J call TRBJ2-7; D remains ambiguous. V gave up 0 bases and J gave up 0 bases, with 10 bases separating them. The length of the CDR3 is 15 residues. The germline CDR1 and CDR2 sequences are SGHRS and YFSETQ. The CDR3 nucleotides read TGCGCCAGCAGCTTGGAAGGGCCCAGCTCCTACGAGCAGTACTTC. This translates into CASSLEGPSSYEQYF.

Of note for this clonotype: This may arise from a read error, as a much more abundant clone is one base away. The chain uses TRBV10-3 and TRBJ2-7, with 13 bases that match TRBD2. This CDR3 contains 16 residues. The germline CDR1 and CDR2 sequences are ENHRY and SYGVKD. V gave up 0 bases and J gave up 5 bases; unmatched junction bases: 4. The CDR3 coding sequence is TGTGCCATCAGTGAGTCCTGGACTAGCGGGGGCGACGAGCAGTACTTC. It encodes CAISESWTSGGDEQYF.

The CDR3 DNA follows: TGTGCCAGCAGCGCGGGACCCGAACACGATACGCAGTATTTT. Its translation: CASSAGPEHDTQYF. The V gene is TRBV7-9, the J gene TRBJ2-3, with D possibly matching TRBD2 (6 bases). Between the trimmed V and J ends, which lost 5 bases and 6 bases, there was a span of 15 bases. This CDR3 region has 14 residues. Germline values: CDR1 SEHNR, CDR2 FQNEAQ (reference sequence). Drawing the rest from reference TRBV7-9 and TRBJ2-3, the complete variable domain is DTGVSQNPRHKITKRGQNVTFRCDPISEHNRLYWYRQTLGQGPEFLTYFQNEAQLEKSRLLSDRFSAERPKGSFSTLEIQRTEQGDSAMYLCASSAGPEHDTQYFGPGTRLTVL.

This chain links TRBV7-9 with TRBJ2-7; possible D gene TRBD2, 6 bases. Trimming left V 5 bases short and J 6 bases short, with 20 bases between. Germline-derived CDR1 and CDR2 are SEHNR and FQNEAQ (reference sequence). There are 15 residues in the CDR3. CDR3 bases: TGTGCCAGCAGCCCACCAAGGAACCCGGGGGTCGAGCAGTACTTC. It specifies CASSPPRNPGVEQYF.

The J gene is TRBJ2-7, the V gene TRBV28, with D perhaps matching TRBD1 or TRBD2 (5 bases each). V was pared by 5 bases and J by 1 base, with 15 bases between. Germline CDR1 MDHEN, CDR2 SYDVKM. The CDR3 is 15 residues long. DNA for the CDR3: TGTGCCAGCAGTCCTGAACGGGACGGATCCTACGAGCAGTACTTC. This translates into CASSPERDGSYEQYF. The full variable domain, with the rest looked up from reference TRBV28 and TRBJ2-7, is DVKVTQSSRYLVKRTGEKVFLECVQDMDHENMFWYRQDPGLGLRLIYFSYDVKMKEKGDIPEGYSVSREKKERFSLILESASTNQTSMYLCASSPERDGSYEQYFGPGTRLTVT.

The chain uses TRBV2 and TRBJ1-4, with D perhaps matching TRBD1 (5 bases). This CDR3 comprises 16 residues. V lost 4 bases to trimming and J lost 0 bases, with 12 bases between them. Per germline, CDR1 SNHLY and CDR2 FYNNEI. CDR3 in amino acids: CASSVVGVATNEKLFF. CDR3 DNA: TGTGCCAGCAGTGTGGTAGGGGTTGCAACTAATGAAAAACTGTTTTTT.

V is TRBV5-1 and J is TRBJ2-1, with TRBD2 matching 14 bases. Germline CDR1 SGHRS, CDR2 YFSETQ. The CDR3 runs to 17 residues. The V and J ends lost 0 bases and 6 bases, in that order; junction bases with no gene match: 5. CDR3 in amino acids: CASSLAETSGRVNEQFF. The CDR3 bases are TGCGCCAGCAGCTTGGCCGAGACTAGCGGGAGGGTCAATGAGCAGTTCTTC.

The J gene is TRBJ1-1, the V gene TRBV30; D ambiguous. The CDR3 is 12 amino acids. Germline CDR1 GTSNPN, CDR2 SVGIG (reference sequence). Trimming cost V 5 bases and J 7 bases, with 14 bases left between them. The CDR3 spells CAWLPGAVEAFF. Written as DNA, the CDR3 is TGTGCCTGGTTACCTGGAGCCGTTGAAGCTTTCTTT.

The genes are TRBV7-9 and TRBJ2-2, with TRBD2 as a possible D gene (6 bases). In germline, CDR1 is SEHNR, CDR2 FQNEAQ (reference sequence). CDR3 size: 15 residues. V was clipped by 6 bases and J by 7 bases, with 18 bases between them. The CDR3 protein is CASRIYGRRDGELFF. The CDR3 region has the DNA TGTGCCAGCAGAATATACGGGAGAAGGGACGGGGAGCTGTTTTTT.

V usage is TRBV5-1 and J usage is TRBJ2-5; 9 nucleotides line up with TRBD2. Looked up from germline, CDR1 is SGHRS and CDR2 is YFSETQ. With 5 bases clipped from V and 1 base from J, the junction kept 9 bases outside the gene matches. CDR3 length: 16 amino acids. The CDR3 DNA reads TGCGCCAGCAGAACGGGACTAGCTTCGTTCCAAGAGACCCAGTACTTC. Encoded protein: CASRTGLASFQETQYF.

The chain recombines TRBV2 with TRBJ2-7; D perhaps matches TRBD2 (5 bases). With 0 bases removed from V and 4 bases from J, the gap between germline ends came to 10 bases. The CDR3 loop spans 14 amino acids. Germline V lookup: CDR1 SNHLY, CDR2 FYNNEI. The CDR3 spells CASSEALGDYEQYF. In nucleotides, the CDR3 is TGTGCCAGCAGTGAAGCACTCGGGGATTACGAGCAGTACTTC.

Comments on this clonotype: This may be a read error: a much more frequent sequence differs by one nucleotide. This chain uses TRBV6-2 or TRBV6-3 with TRBJ2-5; 14 nucleotides agree with TRBD2. Losses at the gene ends were 4 bases for V and 11 bases for J; bases not matched to a gene: 15. Germline values: CDR1 MNHEY, CDR2 SVGEGT. This CDR3 contains 17 residues. The CDR3 bases are TGTGCCAGCAGTTCGGGGACTAGCGGGAGTGAGGTCAATGAGCAGTACTTC. This codes for CASSSGTSGSEVNEQYF.

The J gene is TRBJ2-5, the V gene TRBV4-1; 8 nucleotides align to TRBD2. V shed 1 base, J shed 5 bases, and the junction held 9 bases outside the gene matches. The germline V gene encodes CDR1 MGHRA and CDR2 YSYEKL. CDR3 length: 16 residues. The chain's CDR3 is CASSQGGLALRETQYF. The CDR3 coding sequence is TGCGCCAGCAGCCAAGGTGGACTAGCTTTACGGGAGACCCAGTACTTC.

The J gene is TRBJ2-7, the V gene TRBV6-5, with 9 positions matching TRBD1. CDR1 is MNHEY and CDR2 is SVGAGI in the germline V gene. Trimming took 2 bases from V and 6 from J; bases not matched to a gene: 8. CDR3 size: 15 residues. CDR3 residues: CASSYPGTGPSEQYF. CDR3 nucleotides: TGTGCCAGCAGTTACCCCGGGACAGGGCCCTCCGAGCAGTACTTC.